These 28 T cell receptor beta chains were all obtained from the same sample, sequenced in a study of CD8+ T cells in alopecia areata. CD4, CD8alpha, NKG2D, NKG2ACE and other markers guided sorting of pooled cutaneous lymph node cells. RNA extraction was followed by reverse transcription into cDNA, which acted as the sequencing template. Profiled with immunoSEQ multiplex PCR; TCRdb holds only in-frame clones, not every one. This sample comprises 270,000 or so clones, none seen once only. The sequenced material came from CD4+ T cells sorted from a lymph node. The receptors were sampled from a C3H/HeJ mouse with alopecia areata. The MHC haplotype of the strain is H2-k.

This clone was counted a few times. The gene names here belong to mouse. The CDR3 end is not reached by the read, which stops 3 residues before it; the germline J gene fills it in. The chain is built from TRBV1 and TRBJ1-6; D remains unclear. TRBJ1-6 is designated an ORF whose function remains uncertain. The CDR3 runs to 13 residues. Trimming took off 0 bases at V and 9 bases at J, with 6 bases between the two ends. The germline V gene encodes CDR1 NSQYPW and CDR2 LRSPGD (reference sequence). Incomplete CDR3 DNA: TGCACCTGCAGTGCAGATCTGTTTTCGCCC. It is translated as CTCSADLFSP. The full CDR3 reads CTCSADLFSPLYF.

In regard to this clone: The genes and germline here are from mouse. The CDR3 bases that were read are TGTGCCAGCAGTCGACTGGGACACTCTTTTAACCAAGAC. Its protein product is CASSRLGHSFNQD. The entire CDR3 protein reads CASSRLGHSFNQDTQYF. The chain has TRBV19 and TRBJ2-5, with a possible D match to TRBD2 (7 bases). Read data end 4 residues before the CDR3 end; the end is taken from the germline J gene. CDR3 length: 17 residues. Per the germline V gene, CDR1 is FNHDT and CDR2 is SITEND (reference sequence). V was trimmed by 4 bases and J by 0 bases, leaving 18 bases between them.

As regards this clone: Genes here carry mouse names. The CDR3 end falls 4 residues outside the read, so it is completed with the germline J gene. V and J are TRBV19 and TRBJ2-3; 8 bases align to TRBD1. The germline gives CDR1 FNHDT, CDR2 SITEND (reference sequence). Trimming removed 7 bases from V and 1 base from J; junction bases left unmatched: 5. The CDR3 consists of 14 residues. The part of the CDR3 DNA that was read is TGTGCCAGCCTCGACAGGGGTGGTGCAGAA. Its protein product is CASLDRGGAE. The full CDR3 protein reads CASLDRGGAETLYF.

This clone was seen a few times. Each gene name is a mouse one. From the germline J gene comes the end of the CDR3, since the read stops 4 residues before it. The chain is built from TRBV3 and TRBJ2-5, with D perhaps matching TRBD2 (7 bases). Germline V gene sequence: CDR1 SNHLY, CDR2 FYNGKV (reference sequence). The V gene lost 1 base and the J gene lost 0 bases, with 11 bases spanning the gap. The CDR3 runs 16 residues. Incomplete CDR3 DNA: TGTGCCAGCAGCTTAGAGGGGGGGGTTAACCAAGAC. This codes for CASSLEGGVNQD. Given in full, the CDR3 is CASSLEGGVNQDTQYF.

Notes on this clone: The genes and germline here are from mouse. The observed sequence ends 4 residues before the CDR3 terminus, with the missing tail filled in from the germline J gene. This chain joins TRBV17 and TRBJ2-7; the match to TRBD2 covers 9 bases. The CDR3 runs to 12 residues. Germline CDR1 and CDR2: MNHDT and YYDKIL. The CDR3 sequence is CASRGTGYEQYF. The covered CDR3 bases are TGTGCTAGCAGGGGGACTGGGTAT. Looking up the rest from reference TRBV17 and TRBJ2-7 gives the full variable domain: DTTVKQNPRYKLARVGKPVNLICSQTMNHDTMYWYQKKPNQAPKLLLFYYDKILNREADTFEKFQSSRPNNSFCSLYIGSAGLEYSAMYLCASRGTGYEQYFGPGTRLTVL.

This clone was detected only a few times. Gene labels here are mouse ones. The read halts 4 residues ahead of the CDR3 end, with the missing end drawn from the germline J gene. The rearrangement uses TRBV14 and TRBJ2-5; 7 nucleotides align to TRBD2. Germline V gives CDR1 SGHDT, CDR2 FRDEAV. With 5 bases clipped from V and 2 bases from J, the junction kept 5 bases outside the gene matches. The CDR3 spans 14 residues. The CDR3 reads CASSLGGVQDTQYF. The DNA read from the CDR3 is TGTGCCAGCAGCCTCGGGGGGGTCCAAGAC.

Concerning this clone: Gene names are the mouse ones. CDR3 in amino acids: CASSMNYAEQFF. The CDR3 DNA, read in part, is TGTGCCAGCAGTATGAACTATGCT. The chain is built from TRBV19 and TRBJ2-1; D remains unclear. Coverage ceases 4 residues before the CDR3 finishes, and the germline J gene fills in the end. The CDR3 runs 12 residues. Germline CDR1 and CDR2: FNHDT and SITEND (reference sequence). V lost 2 bases, J lost 1 base, and 1 base lay in between.

Comments on this clone: Genes and germline are mouse. The read is 4 residues too short to cover the CDR3 end, so that end is filled in from the germline J gene. This chain connects TRBV5 to TRBJ2-5, with TRBD2 matching over 9 bases. Germline CDR1 reads LGHNA; CDR2 reads YNLKQL (reference sequence). Trimming cost V 1 base and J 3 bases; bases outside gene matches: 2. The CDR3 consists of 15 residues. Incomplete CDR3 DNA: TGTGCCAGCAGCCAAGTGGGACTGGGTCAAGAC. As protein: CASSQVGLGQD. The whole CDR3 protein is CASSQVGLGQDTQYF.

Worth noting for this clone: Gene names refer to mouse genes. The read gets to within 4 residues of the CDR3 end, and the germline J gene fills in the rest. The sample carries other DNA sequences with the same CDR3. V usage is TRBV5 and J usage is TRBJ2-5, with 12 nucleotides matching TRBD2. Germline V gene lookup returns CDR1 LGHNA and CDR2 YNLKQL (reference sequence). CDR3 size: 14 residues. The covered CDR3 bases are TGTGCCAGCAGTCGGGACTGGGGGGAAGAC. Amino acids: CASSRDWGED. The complete CDR3 sequence is CASSRDWGEDTQYF.

Remarks on this clone: Gene names are the mouse ones. The read gets to within 4 residues of the CDR3 end, and the germline J gene fills in the rest. The V call is TRBV13-2, the J call TRBJ2-7; 9 nucleotides match TRBD1. Germline loops: CDR1 NNHNN, CDR2 SYGAGS (reference sequence). The CDR3 contains 14 residues. The CDR3 is CASGDARTGDEQYF. Partial CDR3 DNA: TGTGCCAGCGGTGATGCCCGGACAGGGGAT.

This clone appeared a few times. Genes and germline come from the mouse. Coverage ceases 4 residues before the CDR3 finishes, and the germline J gene fills in the end. The chain couples TRBV17 to TRBJ2-7; 8 bases are a match to TRBD2. V dropped 4 bases and J dropped 3; count of bases not matched to a gene: 2. Germline assignment: CDR1 MNHDT and CDR2 YYDKIL. The length of the CDR3 is 13 residues. CDR3 sequence: CASSIGGGYEQYF. The sequenced part of the CDR3 DNA is TGTGCTAGCAGTATTGGGGGGGGCTAT.

This clone was detected only a few times. The gene names given are mouse names. The CDR3 is cut off 4 residues early in the read; its end comes from the germline J gene. The sample holds other DNA sequences that translate to the same CDR3. The V gene is TRBV13-1, the J gene TRBJ2-7; 9 nucleotides line up with TRBD2. The CDR3 has 14 amino acids. CDR1 and CDR2 from the germline V gene are NSHNY and SYGAGN. The covered CDR3 bases are TGTGCCAGCAGTGATGCACTGGGGGGTTAT. Its translation is CASSDALGGY. The whole CDR3 sequence reads CASSDALGGYEQYF.

The sample holds a few counts of this clone. Gene names refer to mouse genes. The read gets to within 4 residues of the CDR3 end, and the germline J gene fills in the rest. The rearrangement uses TRBV17 and TRBJ2-7; maybe TRBD1 (6 bases). Trimming removed 1 base at V and 3 bases at J, with 10 bases between. The CDR3 has 14 amino acids. Germline values: CDR1 MNHDT, CDR2 YYDKIL. The CDR3 sequence is CASSRGDTVYEQYF. The part of the CDR3 DNA that was read is TGTGCTAGCAGTAGAGGGGACACAGTCTAT.

This clone was seen more than once but under ten times. The listed genes are named as in mouse. Read data end 4 residues before the CDR3 end; the end is taken from the germline J gene. V is TRBV13-1 and J is TRBJ2-1, with a tentative D call TRBD2 (5 bases). The CDR3 runs to 14 residues. V was pared by 1 base and J by 3 bases, with 8 bases between. Germline values: CDR1 NSHNY, CDR2 SYGAGN. The CDR3 is CASSDRLFYAEQFF. The part of the CDR3 DNA that was read is TGTGCCAGCAGTGATCGACTGTTCTATGCT.

As for this clone: Gene labels here are mouse ones. The CDR3 is cut off 4 residues early in the read; its end comes from the germline J gene. The gene calls are TRBV13-1 and TRBJ2-3; D is unclear. The CDR3 contains 14 residues. Trimming removed 0 bases at V and 0 bases at J, with 5 bases between. Germline V gene lookup returns CDR1 NSHNY and CDR2 SYGAGN. The sequenced part of the CDR3 DNA is TGTGCCAGCAGTGATGCACATAGTGCAGAA. Its protein product is CASSDAHSAE. The whole CDR3 is CASSDAHSAETLYF.

This clone was found a few times. The genes and germline here are from mouse. The read terminates 4 residues before the CDR3 end, so the remaining end is supplied by the germline J gene. The genes are TRBV17 and TRBJ2-3; D perhaps matches TRBD2 (7 bases). The CDR3 is made up of 14 amino acids. The germline V gene encodes CDR1 MNHDT and CDR2 YYDKIL. V lost 4 bases and J 3 bases, leaving 11 bases between the germline ends. The CDR3 sequence is CASSIGGRAETLYF. The sequenced part of the CDR3 DNA is TGTGCTAGCAGTATCGGGGGGCGCGCAGAA.

This clone was seen more than once but under ten times. Gene names follow the mouse nomenclature. Read sequence stops 4 residues before the CDR3 end, and the germline J gene provides the missing end. The rearrangement joins TRBV1 to TRBJ2-1; TRBD1 is a possible D gene (5 bases). Per germline, CDR1 NSQYPW and CDR2 LRSPGD (reference sequence). CDR3 size: 14 residues. Trimming stripped 0 bases from V and 6 bases from J, with 9 bases between. CDR3 residues: CTCSADPGSAEQFF. CDR3 bases read: TGCACCTGCAGTGCAGATCCAGGGAGTGCT. Supplemented by reference TRBV1 and TRBJ2-1, the full variable domain reads VTLLEQNPRWRLVPRGQAVNLRCILKNSQYPWMSWYQQDLQKQLQWLFTLRSPGDKEVKSLPGADYLATRVTDTELRLQVANMSQGRTLYCTCSADPGSAEQFFGPGTRLTVL.

A remark on this clone: Here the gene names and germline are mouse. Read coverage stops 4 residues before the CDR3 terminus; the germline J gene supplies the remainder. This rearrangement joins TRBV1 to TRBJ2-1, with 11 bases aligning to TRBD2. The CDR3 spans 17 residues. J lost 3 bases, V lost 0 bases, and 4 bases had no gene match. The germline CDR1 and CDR2 sequences are NSQYPW and LRSPGD (reference sequence). The part of the CDR3 DNA that was read is TGCACCTGCAGTGCAGATACTGGGGGGGCCACCTATGCT. It codes for CTCSADTGGATYA. The full CDR3 protein reads CTCSADTGGATYAEQFF.

With respect to this clone: Gene names follow the mouse nomenclature. Sequencing ends 4 residues short of the CDR3 end; the germline J gene provides the rest. The chain has TRBV5 and TRBJ1-1, with D perhaps TRBD1 (5 bases). Trimming pared 0 bases from V and 3 bases from J, leaving 11 bases between. CDR3 length: 15 residues. Looked up from germline, CDR1 is LGHNA and CDR2 is YNLKQL (reference sequence). This chain's CDR3 is CASSQDGGGDTEVFF. The sequenced CDR3 bases are TGTGCCAGCAGCCAAGATGGGGGAGGGGACACA.

As concerns this clone: Gene names are mouse gene names. The read halts 4 residues ahead of the CDR3 end, with the missing end drawn from the germline J gene. J is TRBJ1-2 and V is TRBV13-1; D uncertain. CDR1 and CDR2 (germline): NSHNY, SYGAGN. With 0 bases removed from V and 0 bases from J, the gap between germline ends came to 12 bases. This CDR3 region has 16 residues. This CDR3 reads CASSDATKYANSDYTF. The CDR3 DNA, read in part, is TGTGCCAGCAGTGATGCAACAAAATATGCAAACTCC.

A note on this clone: Mouse germline and gene names are used. The sequence runs out 4 residues before the end of the CDR3; the remainder is reconstructed from the germline J gene. The chain is built from TRBV5 and TRBJ2-5; TRBD1 matches 10 bases. CDR3 length: 15 residues. From germline, CDR1 is LGHNA and CDR2 YNLKQL (reference sequence). CDR3 bases read: TGTGCCAGCAGCCAAGGGGACAGGGGTGAGGAC. Its translation: CASSQGDRGED. The full CDR3 reads CASSQGDRGEDTQYF.

Comments on this clone: Genes and germline are mouse. Read coverage stops 4 residues before the CDR3 terminus; the germline J gene supplies the remainder. This chain links TRBV19 with TRBJ2-3; TRBD1 matches 10 bases. CDR3 size: 15 residues. Unmatched junction bases numbered 3, after V lost 4 bases and J lost 1 base. Germline V gives CDR1 FNHDT, CDR2 SITEND (reference sequence). The CDR3 bases that were read are TGTGCCAGCAGTCGACAGGGGGCGCGTGCAGAA. It specifies CASSRQGARAE. The entire CDR3 protein reads CASSRQGARAETLYF. Full variable domain (missing parts from reference TRBV19 and TRBJ2-3): GGIITQTPKFLIGQEGQKLTLKCQQNFNHDTMYWYRQDSGKGLRLIYYSITENDLQKGDLSEGYDASREKKSSFSLTVTSAQKNEMAVFLCASSRQGARAETLYFGSGTRLTVL.

With regard to this clone: Any gene name here is a mouse gene name. The read gets to within 4 residues of the CDR3 end, and the germline J gene fills in the rest. This chain links TRBV1 with TRBJ2-5, with D unresolved. CDR1 is NSQYPW and CDR2 is LRSPGD in the germline V gene (reference sequence). The V and J ends lost 5 bases and 0 bases respectively, with 9 bases between them. This CDR3 is 14 amino acids long. CDR3 bases read: TGCACCTGCAGTCCTAAAATTAACCAAGAC. This translates into CTCSPKINQD. In full, the CDR3 reads CTCSPKINQDTQYF. Based on the CDR3 plus reference TRBV1 and TRBJ2-5, the full variable domain is VTLLEQNPRWRLVPRGQAVNLRCILKNSQYPWMSWYQQDLQKQLQWLFTLRSPGDKEVKSLPGADYLATRVTDTELRLQVANMSQGRTLYCTCSPKINQDTQYFGPGTRLLVL.

This clone has only a few counts. The genes and germline here are from mouse. The read comes to an end 4 residues before the CDR3 does, leaving the germline J gene to fill in the end. This sample includes further DNA sequences coding for the same CDR3. The V call is TRBV19, the J call TRBJ2-3, with D possibly TRBD2 on 7 matching bases. The V end lost 2 bases, the J end lost 0 bases, and 10 bases lay between the germline ends. The CDR3 consists of 15 residues. Germline lookup yields CDR1 FNHDT and CDR2 SITEND (reference sequence). This CDR3 is CASSIWGASAETLYF. CDR3 DNA (partial): TGTGCCAGCAGTATTTGGGGGGCGAGTGCAGAA.

In regard to this clone: Mouse gene names apply. The read falls 4 residues short of the CDR3 end, and the missing part is taken from the germline J gene. Distinct nucleotide sequences in the sample also encode this CDR3. The chain is built from TRBV13-3 and TRBJ1-1; 7 positions match TRBD1. V was pared by 0 bases and J by 0 bases, with 2 bases of the junction left unmatched. Germline values: CDR1 NNHDY, CDR2 SYVADS. The CDR3 covers 15 residues. The CDR3 spells CASSDAGQTNTEVFF. CDR3 DNA (partial): TGTGCCAGCAGTGATGCGGGACAGACAAACACA.

This clone was seen a few times. Germline and genes here are mouse. The CDR3 end lies 4 residues beyond the end of the read and is filled in from the germline J gene. Other DNA sequences in the sample encode the same CDR3. The chain has TRBV5 and TRBJ1-1, with TRBD1 matching over 7 bases. The germline V gene encodes CDR1 LGHNA and CDR2 YNLKQL (reference sequence). V lost 4 bases, J lost 0 bases, and 2 bases stayed unmatched. The CDR3 consists of 14 residues. The CDR3 loop is CASSPQGANTEVFF. The sequenced part of the CDR3 DNA is TGTGCCAGCAGCCCTCAGGGGGCAAACACA.

As for this clone: The gene names given are mouse names. The read comes to an end 4 residues before the CDR3 does, leaving the germline J gene to fill in the end. The chain has TRBV19 and TRBJ2-2, with TRBD1 as a possible D gene (6 bases). The V and J ends lost 3 bases and 0 bases respectively, with 12 bases between them. There are 16 residues in the CDR3. CDR1 is FNHDT and CDR2 is SITEND in the germline V gene (reference sequence). The CDR3 is CASSTGTSANTGQLYF. CDR3 bases read: TGTGCCAGCAGTACCGGGACATCCGCAAACACCGGG. Combining the CDR3 with reference TRBV19 and TRBJ2-2 gives the whole variable domain GGIITQTPKFLIGQEGQKLTLKCQQNFNHDTMYWYRQDSGKGLRLIYYSITENDLQKGDLSEGYDASREKKSSFSLTVTSAQKNEMAVFLCASSTGTSANTGQLYFGEGSKLTVL.

This clone has a handful of counts. It may be a read error: a sequence one base away is much more abundant. Gene labels here are mouse ones. Coverage ceases 4 residues before the CDR3 finishes, and the germline J gene fills in the end. This sample also contains other DNA sequences that code for the same CDR3. V and J are TRBV1 and TRBJ2-5; D is unclear. The V end lost 1 base, the J end lost 2 bases, and 1 base lay between the germline ends. The CDR3 consists of 12 residues. Looked up from germline, CDR1 is NSQYPW and CDR2 is LRSPGD (reference sequence). The DNA read from the CDR3 is TGCACCTGCAGTGCAGGCCAAGAC. Its protein is CTCSAGQD. The entire CDR3 protein is CTCSAGQDTQYF.